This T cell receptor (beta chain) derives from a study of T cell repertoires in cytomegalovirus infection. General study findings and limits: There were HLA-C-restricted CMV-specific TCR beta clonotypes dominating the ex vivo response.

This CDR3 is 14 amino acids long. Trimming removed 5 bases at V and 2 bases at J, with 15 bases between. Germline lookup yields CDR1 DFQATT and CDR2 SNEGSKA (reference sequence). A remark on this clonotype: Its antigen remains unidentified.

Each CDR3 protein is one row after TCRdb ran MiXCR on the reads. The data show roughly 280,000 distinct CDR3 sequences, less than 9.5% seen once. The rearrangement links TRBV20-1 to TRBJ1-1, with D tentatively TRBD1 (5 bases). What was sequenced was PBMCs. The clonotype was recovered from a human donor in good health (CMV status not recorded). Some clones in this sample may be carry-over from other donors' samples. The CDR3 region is CSAGAGTYNTEAFF. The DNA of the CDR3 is TGCAGTGCTGGGGCTGGGACTTACAACACTGAAGCTTTCTTT.